The rows below give T cell receptor beta chains drawn from one sample of a study of graft-versus-host responses after intestinal transplantation. No antigen is known for these receptors. Sequencing used immunoSEQ multiplex PCR; TCRdb keeps in-frame clones, though not all of them. The sample comprises around 100,000 clones, approximately 93% of which are singletons, and 0.95% to 1.5% rests with the top ten. This material consisted of unstimulated CD8+ T cells sorted from spleen or lymph node cells, taken before transplant. The receptors were gathered from a human donor who was the organ donor for an intestinal transplant. CDR3s include the opening cysteine and the closing phenylalanine or tryptophan. A D gene is named only where the DNA matches it firmly. Where a row states a size, it is once, few, many or the class of an expanded clone; other rows omit it.

V	size	J	D	CDR3	DNA
TRBV5-1	.	TRBJ2-3	TRBD2	CASSGLAGGFFDTQYF	TGCGCCAGCAGCGGACTAGCGGGAGGCTTTTTCGATACGCAGTATTTT
TRBV6-5	few	TRBJ2-2	TRBD2	CASSYGGAGELFF	TGTGCCAGCAGTTACGGGGGGGCCGGGGAGCTGTTTTTT
TRBV14	.	TRBJ2-3	.	CASSQGGMSTDTQYF	TGTGCCAGCAGCCAGGGTGGGATGAGCACAGATACGCAGTATTTT
TRBV21-1	.	TRBJ2-7	.	CASNSAGGKGTDYEQYF	TGTGCCAGCAACTCTGCTGGCGGAAAAGGGACAGACTACGAGCAGTACTTC
TRBV13	.	TRBJ2-3	.	CASSRTFPSTDTQYF	TGTGCCAGCAGCCGGACCTTCCCTAGCACAGATACGCAGTATTTT
TRBV30	once	TRBJ2-7	.	CAWSVWTAGPSYEQYF	TGTGCCTGGAGTGTATGGACCGCAGGGCCGTCCTACGAGCAGTACTTC
TRBV27	.	TRBJ2-3	.	CASCRFRSTDTQYF	TGTGCCAGCTGTAGATTTCGATCCACAGATACGCAGTATTTT
TRBV9	.	TRBJ2-7	TRBD2	CASSVGASGTYEQYF	TGTGCCAGCAGCGTAGGTGCTAGCGGGACCTACGAGCAGTACTTC
TRBV9	.	TRBJ1-6	.	CASSVAGGSGSPLHF	TGTGCCAGCAGCGTAGCTGGGGGCAGCGGTTCACCCCTCCACTTT
TRBV19	.	TRBJ2-7	TRBD1	CASSIGAPGTDFSYEQYF	TGTGCCAGTAGTATAGGGGCCCCCGGGACAGATTTCTCCTACGAGCAGTACTTC